This T cell receptor beta chain was identified in a study of T cells after somatic rescue of genetic block. Method: immunoSEQ multiplex PCR; TCRdb's copy keeps in-frame clones and lacks some. This table has 55,000 or so clones, around 96% appearing once. J was trimmed by 1 base and V by 10 bases; bases with no gene match: 2. CDR1 SEHNR and CDR2 FQNEAQ come from the germline V gene (reference sequence). The CDR3 contains 12 residues. The chain carries TRBV7-9 and TRBJ1-1, with 8 nucleotides matching TRBD1. The sequence came from a child less than two years old. Sequences were obtained from peripheral blood mononuclear cells (PBMCs). The CDR3 coding sequence is TGTGCCACCGGACAGGGGAACACTGAAGCTTTCTTT. It specifies CATGQGNTEAFF. Using reference TRBV7-9 and TRBJ1-1 for the parts outside the CDR3, the full variable domain is DTGVSQNPRHKITKRGQNVTFRCDPISEHNRLYWYRQTLGQGPEFLTYFQNEAQLEKSRLLSDRFSAERPKGSFSTLEIQRTEQGDSAMYLCATGQGNTEAFFGQGTRLTVV.